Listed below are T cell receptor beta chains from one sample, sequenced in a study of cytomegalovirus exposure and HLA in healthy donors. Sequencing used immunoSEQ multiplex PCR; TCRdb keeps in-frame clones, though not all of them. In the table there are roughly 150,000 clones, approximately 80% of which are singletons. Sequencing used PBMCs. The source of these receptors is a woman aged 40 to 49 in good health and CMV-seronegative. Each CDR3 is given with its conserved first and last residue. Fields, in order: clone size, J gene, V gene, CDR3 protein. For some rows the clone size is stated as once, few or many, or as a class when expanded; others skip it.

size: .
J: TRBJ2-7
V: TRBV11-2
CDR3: CASSFEGGLAVGEQYF

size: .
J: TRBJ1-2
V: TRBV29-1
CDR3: CSVESSYGQGANYGYTF

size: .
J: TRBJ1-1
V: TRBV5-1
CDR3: CASSLRVNTEAFF

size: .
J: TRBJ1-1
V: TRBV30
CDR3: CTWSSQGITEAFF

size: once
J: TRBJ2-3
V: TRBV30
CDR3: CAWSVAASVNQADTQYF

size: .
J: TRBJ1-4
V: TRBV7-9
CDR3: CASCKAGSVREKLFF

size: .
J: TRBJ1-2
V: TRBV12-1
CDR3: CASSPHLGVYGYTF

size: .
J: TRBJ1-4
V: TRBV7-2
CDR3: CASSRVLGGDEKLFF

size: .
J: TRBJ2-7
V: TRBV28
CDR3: CASSPRRGYTYEQYF

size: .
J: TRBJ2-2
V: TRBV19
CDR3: CASSTLRQVVNTGELFF

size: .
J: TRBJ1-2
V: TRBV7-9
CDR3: CASSLALWDSGGYTF

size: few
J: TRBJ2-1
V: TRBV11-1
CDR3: CASSTRPGLAGAYNEQFF

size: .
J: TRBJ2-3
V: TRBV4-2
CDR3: CASSQEGGRADTQYF

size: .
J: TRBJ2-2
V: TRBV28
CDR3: CASSPGLTVTGELFF

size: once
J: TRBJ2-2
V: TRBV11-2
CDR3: CASSPAVGELFF

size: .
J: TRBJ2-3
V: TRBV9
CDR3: CASSGRSGAAQYF

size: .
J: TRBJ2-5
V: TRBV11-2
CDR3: CASSFTSGSLETQYF

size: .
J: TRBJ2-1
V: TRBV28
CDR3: CASSSSGGPGYNEQFF

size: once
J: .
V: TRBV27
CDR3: CASSLGGSYEQYF

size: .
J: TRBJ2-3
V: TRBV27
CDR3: CASSLLLAGFTDTQYF

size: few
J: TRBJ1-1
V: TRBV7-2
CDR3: CASSLETGNTEAFF

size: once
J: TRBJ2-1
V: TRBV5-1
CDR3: CASSSGLAAINEQFF

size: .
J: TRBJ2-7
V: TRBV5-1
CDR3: CASSLGDRLTYEQYF

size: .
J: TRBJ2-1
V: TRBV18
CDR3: CASSLPGGERARIF

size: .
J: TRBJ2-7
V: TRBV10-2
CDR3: CASRQGQGLFEQYF

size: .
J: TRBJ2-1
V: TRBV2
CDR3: CARQKGDNEQFF

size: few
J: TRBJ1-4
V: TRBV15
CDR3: CATSRDVDRGREKLFF

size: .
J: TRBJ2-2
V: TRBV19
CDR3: CASTGKNTGELFF

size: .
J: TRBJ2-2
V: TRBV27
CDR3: CASREDYTGELFF

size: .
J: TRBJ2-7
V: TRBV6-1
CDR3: CASSPPGAGGREQYF

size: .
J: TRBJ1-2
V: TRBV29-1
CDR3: CSVWIALYGYTF

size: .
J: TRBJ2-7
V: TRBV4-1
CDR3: CASSQGANEQYF

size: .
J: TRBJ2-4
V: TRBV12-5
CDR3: CASATGTGTNIQYF

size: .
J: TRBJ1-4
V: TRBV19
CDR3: CASSGDRSNEKLFF

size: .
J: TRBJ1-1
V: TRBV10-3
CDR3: CAISEDWPLAFF

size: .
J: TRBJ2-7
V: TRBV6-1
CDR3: CASRLDRVNGQYF

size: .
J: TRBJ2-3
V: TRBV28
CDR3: CASSPGGLPSTDTQYF